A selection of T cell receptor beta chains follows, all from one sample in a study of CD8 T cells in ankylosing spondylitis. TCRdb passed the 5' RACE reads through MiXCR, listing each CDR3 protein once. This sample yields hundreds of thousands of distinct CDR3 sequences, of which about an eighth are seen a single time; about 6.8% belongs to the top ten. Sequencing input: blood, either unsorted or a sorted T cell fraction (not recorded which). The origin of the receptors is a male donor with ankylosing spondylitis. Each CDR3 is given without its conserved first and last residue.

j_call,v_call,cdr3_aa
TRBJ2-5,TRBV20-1,SGLGSVQETQY
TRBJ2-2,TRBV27,ASSRHSGELF
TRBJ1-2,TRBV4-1,ASSQDPDYGYT
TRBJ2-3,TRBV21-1,ASSKHRRQVSTDTQY
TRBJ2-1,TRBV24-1,ATEPRGLQGSYNEQF
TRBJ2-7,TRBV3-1,ASSQRDRNYEQY
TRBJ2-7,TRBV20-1,SAARGFDGQY
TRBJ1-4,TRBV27,ASSFEGLGEKLF
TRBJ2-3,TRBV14,ASSQSGTSGLNTQY
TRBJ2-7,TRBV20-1,SAGEVYEQY
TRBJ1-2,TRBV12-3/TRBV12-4,ASSIFRGPSGNYGYT
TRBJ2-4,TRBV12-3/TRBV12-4,ASSFDRFLNIQY
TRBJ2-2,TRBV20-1,SAPRSGRRNGELF
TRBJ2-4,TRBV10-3,AISPVASGSRDIQY
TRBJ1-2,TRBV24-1,ATSDFSRNYGYT
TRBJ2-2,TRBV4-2,ASSQFPGQVTGELF
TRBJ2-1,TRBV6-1,ASRRRTSSYNEQF
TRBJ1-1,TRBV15,ATSRGPDTEAF
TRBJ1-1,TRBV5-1,ASSETGTVNTEAF
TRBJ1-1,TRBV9,ASSQRGQSALAF
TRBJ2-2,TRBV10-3,AIRSSTGELF
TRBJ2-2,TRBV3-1,ASSQGTSGSYGELF
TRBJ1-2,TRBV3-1,ASSQPPEGFYGYT
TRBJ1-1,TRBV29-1,SVEDRGNTEAF
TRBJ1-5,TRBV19,ASSTNLGRRNQPQH
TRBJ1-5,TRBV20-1,SATDHSNQPQH
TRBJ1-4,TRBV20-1,SAYREKLF
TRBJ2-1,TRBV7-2,ASSLTSGRLHEQF
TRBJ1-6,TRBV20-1,SARDEGAAYNSPLH
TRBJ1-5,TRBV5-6,ASSLGPGEQPQH
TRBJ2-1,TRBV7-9,ASSNRDRGFDEQF
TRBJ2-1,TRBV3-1,ASSLKGGLARQEQF
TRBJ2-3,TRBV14,ASSQGGAGVPDTQY
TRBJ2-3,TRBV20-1,SARVWDKTPDTQY
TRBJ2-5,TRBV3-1,ASSQVAGGQETQY